This is a list of T cell receptor beta chains from one sample in a study of blood T cells in healthy people across ages. TCRdb fed the 5' RACE reads into MiXCR, producing one record per CDR3 protein. The table has 660,000 or so distinct CDR3 sequences, roughly 53% seen once. The sample comprised blood. These receptors all come from a man between 60 and 75 years old in good health. Both conserved end residues are part of each CDR3. D genes are given only for firm matches. For some rows the clone size is stated as once, few or many, or as a class when expanded; others skip it.

d_gene: -
abundance: -
j_gene: TRBJ1-1
v_gene: TRBV7-9
CDR3nt: TGTGCCAGCAGCTTCCATGGGAACACTGAAGCTTTCTTT
CDR3aa: CASSFHGNTEAFF

d_gene: -
abundance: -
j_gene: TRBJ1-1
v_gene: TRBV20-1
CDR3nt: TGCAGTGCTAGAAAACCGGGACAAGTGAACACTGAAGCTTTCTTT
CDR3aa: CSARKPGQVNTEAFF

d_gene: -
abundance: -
j_gene: TRBJ2-1
v_gene: TRBV18
CDR3nt: TGTGCCAGCTCGGGCAGTAGCTCCTACAATGACCAGTTCTTC
CDR3aa: CASSGSSSYNDQFF

d_gene: TRBD1
abundance: -
j_gene: TRBJ2-7
v_gene: TRBV2
CDR3nt: TGTGCCACTCAGGGGGCGGGCTACGAGCAGTACTTC
CDR3aa: CATQGAGYEQYF

d_gene: TRBD1
abundance: few
j_gene: TRBJ1-5
v_gene: TRBV7-9
CDR3nt: TGTGCCAGCAGCTTAGGGGACAGAAATCAGCCCCAGCATTTT
CDR3aa: CASSLGDRNQPQHF

d_gene: TRBD1
abundance: -
j_gene: TRBJ1-2
v_gene: TRBV5-1
CDR3nt: TGCGCCAGCAGCTCCGACAGGGGGCCTTATGGCTACACCTTC
CDR3aa: CASSSDRGPYGYTF

d_gene: -
abundance: few
j_gene: TRBJ2-5
v_gene: TRBV10-3
CDR3nt: TGTGCCATCAGTCAGGGGGGCGAGATCCAAGAGACCCAGTACTTC
CDR3aa: CAISQGGEIQETQYF

d_gene: -
abundance: few
j_gene: TRBJ1-2
v_gene: TRBV12-3/TRBV12-4
CDR3nt: TGTGCCAGCAGCTACACCCGGGACGGCGGCTACACCTTC
CDR3aa: CASSYTRDGGYTF

d_gene: -
abundance: -
j_gene: TRBJ2-7
v_gene: TRBV13
CDR3nt: TGTGCCAGCAGCTGGGGGGCCAGGGGGGAAAACGAGCAGTACTTC
CDR3aa: CASSWGARGENEQYF

d_gene: -
abundance: few
j_gene: TRBJ1-1
v_gene: TRBV29-1
CDR3nt: TGCAGCGCCCGTAACACTGAAGCTTTCTTT
CDR3aa: CSARNTEAFF

d_gene: -
abundance: -
j_gene: TRBJ2-1
v_gene: TRBV7-8
CDR3nt: TGTGCCAGCAGGGGGGGGCAGTACAATGAGCAGTTCTTC
CDR3aa: CASRGGQYNEQFF

d_gene: -
abundance: -
j_gene: TRBJ1-2
v_gene: TRBV18
CDR3nt: TGTGCCAGCTCACCACCGTCGGGGAGAGGCTATGGCTACACCTTC
CDR3aa: CASSPPSGRGYGYTF

d_gene: -
abundance: -
j_gene: TRBJ2-7
v_gene: TRBV4-1
CDR3nt: TGCGCCAGCAGCCATCGACCAGGGGAGCAGTACTTC
CDR3aa: CASSHRPGEQYF

d_gene: -
abundance: -
j_gene: TRBJ1-6
v_gene: TRBV20-1
CDR3nt: TGCAGTGCTAGAGATACAGGGCCCAATTCACCCCTCCACTTT
CDR3aa: CSARDTGPNSPLHF

d_gene: -
abundance: -
j_gene: TRBJ2-6
v_gene: TRBV5-1
CDR3nt: TGCGCCAGCATAGATTTCTCTGGGGCCAACGTCCTGACTTTC
CDR3aa: CASIDFSGANVLTF

d_gene: TRBD2
abundance: -
j_gene: TRBJ2-7
v_gene: TRBV6-5
CDR3nt: TGTGCCAGCAGCTCTAGCGGGGGGGCCCTCGAGCAGTACTTC
CDR3aa: CASSSSGGALEQYF

d_gene: -
abundance: -
j_gene: TRBJ1-6
v_gene: TRBV5-1
CDR3nt: TGCGCCAGCAGCTTGGGATACGATAATTCACCCCTCCACTTT
CDR3aa: CASSLGYDNSPLHF

d_gene: -
abundance: -
j_gene: TRBJ2-2
v_gene: TRBV6-6
CDR3nt: TGTGCCAGCAGTTACTCAGGGAGTTACACCGGGGAGCTGTTTTTT
CDR3aa: CASSYSGSYTGELFF

d_gene: -
abundance: few
j_gene: TRBJ2-5
v_gene: TRBV20-1
CDR3nt: TGCAGTGCTAGAAGGACAGCGAAAGAGACCCAGTACTTC
CDR3aa: CSARRTAKETQYF

d_gene: -
abundance: -
j_gene: TRBJ2-1
v_gene: TRBV20-1
CDR3nt: TGCAGTGCTTACCCGGCTTGGGGGCTCGGTGAGCAGTTCTTC
CDR3aa: CSAYPAWGLGEQFF

d_gene: -
abundance: -
j_gene: TRBJ2-5
v_gene: TRBV20-1
CDR3nt: TGCAGTGCCATCGCCTTGGCGGGGCATTACCAGGAGACCCAGTACTTC
CDR3aa: CSAIALAGHYQETQYF

d_gene: TRBD2
abundance: -
j_gene: TRBJ2-3
v_gene: TRBV9
CDR3nt: TGTGCCAGCAGCGCAACTCTAGCGGGGGGGCCTCGCACAGATACGCAGTATTTT
CDR3aa: CASSATLAGGPRTDTQYF

d_gene: -
abundance: -
j_gene: TRBJ2-1
v_gene: TRBV10-3
CDR3nt: TGTGCCATCAGTGATTCCAATGAGCAGTTCTTC
CDR3aa: CAISDSNEQFF

d_gene: -
abundance: few
j_gene: TRBJ2-5
v_gene: TRBV20-1
CDR3nt: TGCAGTGCCACGGTTACCGGACTTGTCCAAGAGACCCAGTACTTC
CDR3aa: CSATVTGLVQETQYF

d_gene: TRBD1
abundance: -
j_gene: TRBJ2-1
v_gene: TRBV7-9
CDR3nt: TGTGCCAGCAGCCTCGGGACAGACGATCAGTTCTTC
CDR3aa: CASSLGTDDQFF

d_gene: -
abundance: few
j_gene: TRBJ2-1
v_gene: TRBV29-1
CDR3nt: TGCAGCTTTTCCGAGGGCGATGAGCAGTTCTTC
CDR3aa: CSFSEGDEQFF

d_gene: -
abundance: -
j_gene: TRBJ1-5
v_gene: TRBV2
CDR3nt: TGTGCCAGCAGTTTATCTCAGCCCCAGCATTTT
CDR3aa: CASSLSQPQHF

d_gene: -
abundance: -
j_gene: TRBJ2-1
v_gene: TRBV4-2
CDR3nt: TGTGCCAGCAGCCTTTCGTTGGCGGGGGCCTCCTACAATGAGCAGTTCTTC
CDR3aa: CASSLSLAGASYNEQFF

d_gene: TRBD1
abundance: -
j_gene: TRBJ1-6
v_gene: TRBV10-3
CDR3nt: TGTGCCATCAGGAGGGACAGGGGGCATTCACCCCTCCACTTT
CDR3aa: CAIRRDRGHSPLHF

d_gene: -
abundance: -
j_gene: TRBJ2-1
v_gene: TRBV3-1
CDR3nt: TGTGCCAGCAGCCAAGAGCGGGGTTTTTACAATGAGCAGTTCTTC
CDR3aa: CASSQERGFYNEQFF

d_gene: -
abundance: few
j_gene: TRBJ2-7
v_gene: TRBV12-3/TRBV12-4
CDR3nt: TGTGCCAGCAGGCCCGGTGCCTCCTACGAGCAGTACTTC
CDR3aa: CASRPGASYEQYF

d_gene: -
abundance: -
j_gene: TRBJ2-7
v_gene: TRBV18
CDR3nt: TGTGCCAGCTCACCGGCGGGACGGAGCTCCTACGAGCAGTACTTC
CDR3aa: CASSPAGRSSYEQYF

d_gene: TRBD1
abundance: -
j_gene: TRBJ2-1
v_gene: TRBV6-5
CDR3nt: TGTGCCAGCAGTTGGGACAGGGGACGGGGTGAGCAGTTCTTC
CDR3aa: CASSWDRGRGEQFF

d_gene: TRBD2
abundance: -
j_gene: TRBJ2-5
v_gene: TRBV7-9
CDR3nt: TGTGCCAGCATATTGGCTAGCGGGGGGGCCGGGCAAGAGACCCAGTACTTC
CDR3aa: CASILASGGAGQETQYF

d_gene: TRBD1
abundance: -
j_gene: TRBJ1-2
v_gene: TRBV18
CDR3nt: TGTGCCAGCTCACCCACGGCGGCAGGGGGCCACTATGGCTACACCTTC
CDR3aa: CASSPTAAGGHYGYTF

d_gene: TRBD1
abundance: -
j_gene: TRBJ2-2
v_gene: TRBV20-1
CDR3nt: TGCAGTGCTAGAGGGGGACAGGCCAACACCGGGGAGCTGTTTTTT
CDR3aa: CSARGGQANTGELFF

d_gene: TRBD1
abundance: -
j_gene: TRBJ1-2
v_gene: TRBV5-1
CDR3nt: TGCGCCAGCAGCTTGGGACAGGGGGATCATGGCTACACCTTC
CDR3aa: CASSLGQGDHGYTF

d_gene: -
abundance: -
j_gene: TRBJ2-2
v_gene: TRBV7-9
CDR3nt: TGTGCCAGCAGCTTACGACTCGGAGGGACCGGGGAGCTGCTTTTT
CDR3aa: CASSLRLGGTGELLF

d_gene: -
abundance: -
j_gene: TRBJ2-5
v_gene: TRBV11-2
CDR3nt: TGTGCCAGCAGCTTAGCCACTAGCAGCCTGTACAATGAGCAGTACTTC
CDR3aa: CASSLATSSLYNEQYF

d_gene: TRBD2
abundance: -
j_gene: TRBJ2-5
v_gene: TRBV20-1
CDR3nt: TGCAGTGCTCCTTCGGGGGGGGCCGATATAGGGGAGACCCAGTACTTC
CDR3aa: CSAPSGGADIGETQYF

d_gene: -
abundance: many
j_gene: TRBJ1-5
v_gene: TRBV12-5
CDR3nt: TGTGCTAGTGGTTTTTCGGGTCGGATCAATCAGCCCCAGCATTTT
CDR3aa: CASGFSGRINQPQHF

d_gene: TRBD2
abundance: -
j_gene: TRBJ2-2
v_gene: TRBV20-1
CDR3nt: TGCAGTGCTTTACCCCTTTCCAGACTAGCCCCCGGGGAGCTGTTTTTT
CDR3aa: CSALPLSRLAPGELFF

d_gene: TRBD1
abundance: -
j_gene: TRBJ2-7
v_gene: TRBV7-2
CDR3nt: TGTGCCAGCAGCTTAGGACCCGGGACAGCGTCCTACGAGCAGTACTTC
CDR3aa: CASSLGPGTASYEQYF